This TCR beta chain was identified in a study of control samples from healthy donors and cancer patients. In germline, CDR1 is SGHTA, CDR2 FQGTGA. The CDR3 is made up of 13 amino acids. Trimming removed 5 bases at V and 5 bases at J, with 11 bases between. Measured with immunoSEQ multiplex PCR; TCRdb has only the in-frame clones, and not every one. The sample holds fewer than 130,000 clones, over 75% seen once. The rearrangement joins TRBV7-3 to TRBJ2-3; D unresolved. The sequenced material came from PBMCs. The receptor comes from a woman aged 55 to 70 with lung cancer. The CDR3 loop is CASSPVPRDTQYF. For the CDR3, the DNA is TGTGCCAGCAGCCCCGTTCCACGAGATACGCAGTATTTT.